This record looks at one T cell receptor beta chain sequence and its context. Its antigen is as yet unknown. V was trimmed by 0 bases and J by 3 bases, leaving 12 bases between them. This CDR3 is built from 16 residues. Germline V gives CDR1 SEHNR, CDR2 FQNEAQ (reference sequence). Here immunoSEQ multiplex PCR was the method, and the copy in TCRdb shows in-frame clones only, minus some. The top ten hold more than 0.9% of the sample, which has 25,000 to 30,000 clones, around 83% seen once. These data are taken from a study of T cells in narcolepsy. Study details: Healthy controls were enrolled alongside patients with narcolepsy type 1 or type 2.

Whole-study results and caveats: HCRT-specific and TRIB2-specific autoreactive clonotypes appeared among same-patient CSF and blood CD4+ clonotypes.

The rearrangement links TRBV7-9 to TRBJ2-1; D uncertain. The specimen sequenced was CD45RA- memory CD4+ T cells from PBMCs. The origin of this receptor is a human donor with narcolepsy. CDR3 DNA sequence: TGTGCCAGCAGCTTAGCTAGCCCCCAATTCTACAATGAGCAGTTCTTC. Translating gives CASSLASPQFYNEQFF.